The 27 T cell receptor beta chains in this list originate from one sample, sequenced in a study of radiation and T cells in renal cell carcinoma. TCRdb keeps only in-frame clones here, not all; method: immunoSEQ multiplex PCR. This sample has about 83,000 clones, with roughly 83% found just once. Time point defined: blood 4 weeks post-SBRT, at nephrectomy. Treatment: 15 Gy SBRT to primary tumor, nephrectomy 4 weeks later. The specimen comprised blood, sampled from a patient whose treatment included radiotherapy and nephrectomy. These receptors originate from a woman aged 60 to 75 with renal cell carcinoma.

The chain links TRBV27 to TRBJ1-6; D is unresolved. The CDR3 consists of 15 residues. The germline V gene encodes CDR1 MNHEY and CDR2 SMNVEV (reference sequence). With 5 bases removed from V and 8 bases from J, the gap between germline ends came to 16 bases. The CDR3 here is CASSVDLPVHSPLHF. CDR3 in DNA: TGTGCCAGCAGTGTGGACCTCCCCGTTCATTCACCCCTCCACTTT.

The chain carries TRBV15 and TRBJ2-7, with D perhaps matching TRBD1 (6 bases). The CDR3 extends over 14 amino acids. CDR1 is LNHNV, CDR2 YYDKDF, per germline (reference sequence). Trimming cost V 1 base and J 3 bases, with 10 bases left between them. This chain's CDR3 is CATSRGSRGYEQYF. CDR3 nucleotides: TGTGCCACCAGCAGAGGAAGCAGGGGCTACGAGCAGTACTTC.

This chain joins TRBV7-9 and TRBJ1-5, with 7 bases that match TRBD1. The CDR3 runs to 15 residues. Germline CDR1 and CDR2: SEHNR and FQNEAQ (reference sequence). V lost 2 bases to trimming and J lost 4 bases; unmatched junction nucleotides: 5. The CDR3 coding sequence is TGTGCCAGCAGCTTACAGGGACAGCCTAATCAGCCCCAGCATTTT. Its protein is CASSLQGQPNQPQHF.

The chain links TRBV5-1 to TRBJ2-5, with D perhaps matching TRBD2 (7 bases). Germline lookup yields CDR1 SGHRS and CDR2 YFSETQ. The CDR3 covers 15 residues. Trimming took 4 bases from V and 1 from J, leaving 14 bases between them. The CDR3 reads CASSPGRGAQETQYF. The CDR3 DNA is TGCGCCAGCAGCCCTGGGAGGGGGGCCCAAGAGACCCAGTACTTC.

The chain couples TRBV5-1 to TRBJ1-3; D is perhaps TRBD1 (6 bases). The CDR3 spans 15 residues. Looked up from germline, CDR1 is SGHRS and CDR2 is YFSETQ. Trimming left V 4 bases short and J 1 base short, with 12 bases between. CDR3 sequence (DNA): TGCGCCAGCAGCCCGGGACACCTTTCTGGAAACACCATATATTTT. Encoded protein: CASSPGHLSGNTIYF.

The chain recombines TRBV7-3 with TRBJ1-1; weak D call: TRBD1 (6 bases). Germline values: CDR1 SGHTA, CDR2 FQGTGA. The V gene lost 3 bases and the J gene lost 4 bases, with 9 bases spanning the gap. The CDR3 has 13 residues. CDR3 coding DNA: TGTGCCAGCAGCTTGGGACAAAGCACTGAAGCTTTCTTT. As protein: CASSLGQSTEAFF.

The V gene is TRBV2, the J gene TRBJ1-4, with 9 bases aligning to TRBD1. The CDR3 has 13 residues. Germline V CDR1 and CDR2: SNHLY, FYNNEI. After removal of 4 bases from V and 7 bases from J, the junction contained 1 base not matched to a gene. CDR3 amino acids: CASSGDRVEKLFF. DNA for the CDR3: TGTGCCAGCAGTGGGGACAGGGTTGAAAAACTGTTTTTT.

The sample holds a few counts of this clone. Distinct nucleotide sequences in the sample also encode this CDR3. The chain carries TRBV29-1 and TRBJ1-2; D ambiguous. Trimming took off 4 bases at V and 2 bases at J, with 5 bases between the two ends. This CDR3 is 11 amino acids long. Germline V gene sequence: CDR1 SQVTM, CDR2 ANQGSEA. The CDR3 DNA is TGCAGCGTTGCGGGGAACTATGGCTACACCTTC. The encoded protein is CSVAGNYGYTF.

The chain joins TRBV19 to TRBJ1-5; 8 nucleotides line up with TRBD1. Germline V gene lookup returns CDR1 LNHDA and CDR2 SQIVND (reference sequence). The CDR3 runs 13 residues. V trimming: 8 bases; J trimming: 3 bases; junction bases outside the gene matches: 3. The CDR3 bases are TGTGCCAGTGGGGACAGGATCAATCAGCCCCAGCATTTT. This gives the protein CASGDRINQPQHF.

V is TRBV5-4 and J is TRBJ1-5; D gene ambiguous. The CDR3 runs 14 residues. V lost 0 bases and J 2 bases, leaving 6 bases between the germline ends. Germline assignment: CDR1 SGHNT and CDR2 YYREEE (reference sequence). CDR3: CASSLGVGNQPQHF. CDR3 bases: TGTGCCAGCAGCTTGGGGGTTGGCAATCAGCCCCAGCATTTT. The entire variable domain, with the rest obtained from reference TRBV5-4 and TRBJ1-5, is as follows: ETGVTQSPTHLIKTRGQQVTLRCSSQSGHNTVSWYQQALGQGPQFIFQYYREEENGRGNFPPRFSGLQFPNYSSELNVNALELDDSALYLCASSLGVGNQPQHFGDGTRLSIL.

This chain connects TRBV5-1 to TRBJ1-2, with TRBD1 matching over 7 bases. Per germline, CDR1 SGHRS and CDR2 YFSETQ. V was clipped by 2 bases and J by 4 bases; unmatched bases: 11. The CDR3 is 16 residues long. CDR3 nucleotides: TGCGCCAGCAGCTTCACGACACCCGGGACAGCCTATGGCTACACCTTC. Translated, it gives CASSFTTPGTAYGYTF.

The genes are TRBV19 and TRBJ1-5; maybe TRBD1 (6 bases). The CDR3 contains 14 residues. V shed 5 bases and J shed 11 bases, with 19 bases lying between them. The germline V gene has CDR1 LNHDA and CDR2 SQIVND (reference sequence). The CDR3, as DNA: TGTGCCAGTAGTCCCACCCGACAGGCCGGGGCCCAGCATTTT. Translated, it gives CASSPTRQAGAQHF.

The chain joins TRBV29-1 to TRBJ2-7; TRBD1 matches at 11 bases. V lost 5 bases, J lost 6 bases, and 3 bases stayed unmatched. Germline V CDR1 and CDR2: SQVTM, ANQGSEA. The CDR3 covers 12 residues. The CDR3 here is CSVWTGGIEQYF. In nucleotides, the CDR3 is TGCAGCGTTTGGACAGGGGGCATCGAGCAGTACTTC.

In this sample, this clone turned up a few times. V usage is TRBV28 and J usage is TRBJ2-7, with TRBD1 identical over 9 bases. The V and J ends lost 7 bases and 5 bases, in that order; junction bases with no gene match: 12. Germline CDR1 reads MDHEN; CDR2 reads SYDVKM. The length of the CDR3 is 15 residues. CDR3 in amino acids: CASTPGTGFPNEQYF. The CDR3 DNA sequence: TGTGCCAGCACCCCCGGGACAGGGTTCCCCAACGAGCAGTACTTC.

A note on this clone: The germline gene is not matched at one end of the junction; a read error may be the cause. J is TRBJ2-7 and V is TRBV5-4; D call uncertain. The germline V gene has CDR1 SGHNT and CDR2 YYREEE (reference sequence). The CDR3 runs to 13 residues. Written as DNA, the CDR3 is TGCGCCAGCAGCCAACAACTCAGCCACGAGCAGTACTTC. Translated, it gives CASSQQLSHEQYF.

The rearrangement joins TRBV5-1 to TRBJ2-7; 9 bases fit TRBD1. J lost 3 bases, V lost 3 bases, and 13 bases had no gene match. CDR3 length equals 17 residues. The germline gives CDR1 SGHRS, CDR2 YFSETQ. The CDR3: CASSWRTGDMLRYEQYF. Written as DNA, the CDR3 is TGCGCCAGCAGCTGGCGGACAGGGGACATGTTACGCTACGAGCAGTACTTC. The full variable domain, rest sourced from reference TRBV5-1 and TRBJ2-7, is KAGVTQTPRYLIKTRGQQVTLSCSPISGHRSVSWYQQTPGQGLQFLFEYFSETQRNKGNFPGRFSGRQFSNSRSEMNVSTLELGDSALYLCASSWRTGDMLRYEQYFGPGTRLTVT.

The rearrangement joins TRBV28 to TRBJ2-5, with D hard to call. The CDR3 has 15 amino acids. Per the germline V gene, CDR1 is MDHEN and CDR2 is SYDVKM. Trimming pared 4 bases from V and 5 bases from J, leaving 17 bases between. The CDR3 reads CASSSPQGSTETQYF. CDR3 DNA: TGTGCCAGCAGTTCCCCCCAAGGGTCAACGGAGACCCAGTACTTC.

This clone was seen only once. This rearrangement joins TRBV7-2 to TRBJ1-2; D remains ambiguous. The germline gives CDR1 SGHTA, CDR2 FQGNSA. The CDR3 extends over 16 amino acids. Deletions cut 5 bases from V and 6 bases from J, with 22 bases between. Here the CDR3 reads CASSPTYRRPIDGYTF. Here the CDR3 DNA reads TGTGCCAGCAGCCCGACTTATAGGCGACCTATAGATGGCTACACCTTC.

This rearrangement joins TRBV19 to TRBJ1-1; 12 positions agree with TRBD1. Per the germline V gene, CDR1 is LNHDA and CDR2 is SQIVND (reference sequence). This CDR3 is 16 amino acids long. V shed 5 bases and J 4 bases; nucleotides not matched to a gene: 8. The DNA for the CDR3 is TGTGCCAGTAGTGCACGGGACAGGGGGCGAAGCACTGAAGCTTTCTTT. It is translated as CASSARDRGRSTEAFF. Full variable domain (remainder filled in from reference TRBV19 and TRBJ1-1): DGGITQSPKYLFRKEGQNVTLSCEQNLNHDAMYWYRQDPGQGLRLIYYSQIVNDFQKGDIAEGYSVSREKKESFPLTVTSAQKNPTAFYLCASSARDRGRSTEAFFGQGTRLTVV.

This clone came up a few times. The rearrangement uses TRBV11-2 and TRBJ1-1, with TRBD1 as a possible D gene (5 bases). The V end lost 5 bases, the J end lost 5 bases, and 15 bases lay between the germline ends. Germline V lookup: CDR1 SGHAT, CDR2 FQNNGV. The CDR3 totals 14 residues. The CDR3 DNA reads as TGTGCCAGCAGCCAAGGGGTCACGGGAACTGAAGCTTTCTTT. Translation: CASSQGVTGTEAFF.

V is TRBV27 and J is TRBJ2-3; 11 positions agree with TRBD2. Germline-derived CDR1 and CDR2 are MNHEY and SMNVEV (reference sequence). V lost 2 bases and J lost 2; bases outside the gene matches: 6. The CDR3 extends over 17 amino acids. CDR3 residues: CASSLTSGGRTTDTQYF. The CDR3 DNA reads TGTGCCAGCAGTTTAACTAGCGGGGGTCGGACCACAGATACGCAGTATTTT.

The chain combines TRBV7-2 with TRBJ1-1; D is uncertain. V was pared by 7 bases and J by 2 bases, with 11 bases between. Germline V gives CDR1 SGHTA, CDR2 FQGNSA. The CDR3 sequence is 13 residues long. CDR3 nucleotides: TGTGCCAGCACCCGTGGGCGTAACACTGAAGCTTTCTTT. It specifies CASTRGRNTEAFF.

The gene calls are TRBV9 and TRBJ1-6; no clear D gene. Germline values: CDR1 SGDLS, CDR2 YYNGEE. The germline V and J ends were trimmed by 0 bases and 7 bases, with 11 bases remaining between them. The length of the CDR3 is 15 residues. The CDR3 reads CASSVGELLNSPLHF. CDR3 sequence (DNA): TGTGCCAGCAGCGTAGGAGAGTTGCTAAATTCACCCCTCCACTTT. The full variable domain, its missing parts supplied by reference TRBV9 and TRBJ1-6, is DSGVTQTPKHLITATGQRVTLRCSPRSGDLSVYWYQQSLDQGLQFLIQYYNGEERAKGNILERFSAQQFPDLHSELNLSSLELGDSALYFCASSVGELLNSPLHFGNGTRLTVT.

The rearrangement uses TRBV5-1 and TRBJ2-1; 10 bases fit TRBD2. V lost 1 base to trimming and J lost 5 bases; unmatched junction nucleotides: 3. Germline V lookup: CDR1 SGHRS, CDR2 YFSETQ. This CDR3 comprises 15 residues. CDR3 protein: CASSLSAGGDNEQFF. The CDR3 DNA is TGCGCCAGCAGCTTGTCAGCGGGAGGGGACAATGAGCAGTTCTTC.

The chain is built from TRBV7-9 and TRBJ2-1, with TRBD2 matching 7 bases. CDR1 SEHNR and CDR2 FQNEAQ come from the germline V gene (reference sequence). This CDR3 comprises 15 residues. The junction had 6 bases not matched to a gene; V was cut back by 3 bases and J by 4 bases. CDR3 region: CASSFLGGAYNEQFF. DNA for the CDR3: TGTGCCAGCAGCTTCTTGGGAGGGGCGTACAATGAGCAGTTCTTC.

The V call is TRBV6-5, the J call TRBJ2-7; 7 nucleotides agree with TRBD1. The CDR3 is 16 residues long. The V gene's germline CDR1 is MNHEY and CDR2 SVGAGI. J gave up 0 bases and V 0 bases, and 5 bases lay outside the gene matches. Here the CDR3 reads CASSYSFGQDSYEQYF. The CDR3 nucleotides are TGTGCCAGCAGTTACTCTTTTGGACAGGACTCCTACGAGCAGTACTTC.

About this clone itself: Compared with germline, one end of the junction differs, possibly owing to a read error. The chain recombines TRBV7-2 with TRBJ1-1; D uncertain. There are 13 residues in the CDR3. Germline V gene sequence: CDR1 SGHTA, CDR2 FQGNSA. This CDR3 is CASSHLGPRTVNF. The DNA for the CDR3 is TGTGCCAGCTCCCATCTCGGTCCGCGGACCGTCAATTTT. Supplemented by reference TRBV7-2 and TRBJ1-1, the full variable domain reads GAGVSQSPSNKVTEKGKDVELRCDPISGHTALYWYRQSLGQGLEFLIYFQGNSAPDKSGLPSDRFSAERTGGSVSTLTIQRTQQEDSAVYLCASSHLGPRTVNFGQGTRLTVV.